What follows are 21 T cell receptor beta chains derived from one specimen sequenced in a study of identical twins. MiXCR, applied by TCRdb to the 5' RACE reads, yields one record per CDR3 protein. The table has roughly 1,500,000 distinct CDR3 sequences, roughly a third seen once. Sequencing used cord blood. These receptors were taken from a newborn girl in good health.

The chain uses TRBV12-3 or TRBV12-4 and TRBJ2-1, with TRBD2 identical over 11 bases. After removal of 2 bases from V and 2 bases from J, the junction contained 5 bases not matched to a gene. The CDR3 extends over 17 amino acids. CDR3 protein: CASSLTSGGRPYNEQFF. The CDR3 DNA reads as TGTGCCAGCAGTTTAACTAGCGGGGGTAGGCCCTACAATGAGCAGTTCTTC.

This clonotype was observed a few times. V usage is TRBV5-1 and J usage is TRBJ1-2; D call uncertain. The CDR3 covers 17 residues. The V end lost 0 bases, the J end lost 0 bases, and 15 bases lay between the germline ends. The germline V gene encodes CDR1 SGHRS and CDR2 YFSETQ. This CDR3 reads CASSLAERPPSNYGYTF. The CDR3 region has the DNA TGCGCCAGCAGCTTGGCCGAGCGCCCGCCCTCTAACTATGGCTACACCTTC.

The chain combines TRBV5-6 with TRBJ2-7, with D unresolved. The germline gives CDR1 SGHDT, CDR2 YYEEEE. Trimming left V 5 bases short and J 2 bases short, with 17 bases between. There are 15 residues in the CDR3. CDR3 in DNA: TGTGCCAGCAGGTCACAGTGGCCCTTAACCTACGAGCAGTACTTC. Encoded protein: CASRSQWPLTYEQYF.

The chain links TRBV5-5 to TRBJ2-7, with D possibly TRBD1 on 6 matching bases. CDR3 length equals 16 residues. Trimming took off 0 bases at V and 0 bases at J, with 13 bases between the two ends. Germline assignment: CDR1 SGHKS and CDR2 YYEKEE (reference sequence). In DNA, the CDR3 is TGTGCCAGCAGCTTGGCCGGGGCAGGGGACTCCTACGAGCAGTACTTC. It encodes CASSLAGAGDSYEQYF.

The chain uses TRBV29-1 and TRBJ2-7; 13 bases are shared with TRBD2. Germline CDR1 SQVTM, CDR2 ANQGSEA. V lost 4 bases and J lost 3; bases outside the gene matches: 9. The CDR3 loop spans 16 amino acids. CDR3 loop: CSVGDRRLAGGYEQYF. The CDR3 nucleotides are TGCAGCGTTGGTGACCGAAGACTAGCGGGAGGCTACGAGCAGTACTTC.

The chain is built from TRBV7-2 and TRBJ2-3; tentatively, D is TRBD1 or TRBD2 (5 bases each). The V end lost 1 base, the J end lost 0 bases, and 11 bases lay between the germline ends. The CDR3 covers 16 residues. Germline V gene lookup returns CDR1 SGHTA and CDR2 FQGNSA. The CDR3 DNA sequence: TGTGCCAGCAGCTTAGGTTGGGGGTTCAGCACAGATACGCAGTATTTT. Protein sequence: CASSLGWGFSTDTQYF.

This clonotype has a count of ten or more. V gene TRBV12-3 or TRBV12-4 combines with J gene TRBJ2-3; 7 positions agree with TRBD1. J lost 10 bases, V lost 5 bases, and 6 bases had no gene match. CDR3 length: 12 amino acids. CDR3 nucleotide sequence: TGTGCCAGCAGTCCTGACAGGGTCGCGCAGTATTTT. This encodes CASSPDRVAQYF.

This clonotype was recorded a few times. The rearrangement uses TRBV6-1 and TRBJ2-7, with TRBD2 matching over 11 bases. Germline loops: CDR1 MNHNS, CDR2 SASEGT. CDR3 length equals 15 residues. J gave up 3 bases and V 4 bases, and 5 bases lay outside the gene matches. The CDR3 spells CASSVLAGGVYEQYF. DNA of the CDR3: TGTGCCAGCAGTGTCCTAGCGGGAGGCGTCTACGAGCAGTACTTC.

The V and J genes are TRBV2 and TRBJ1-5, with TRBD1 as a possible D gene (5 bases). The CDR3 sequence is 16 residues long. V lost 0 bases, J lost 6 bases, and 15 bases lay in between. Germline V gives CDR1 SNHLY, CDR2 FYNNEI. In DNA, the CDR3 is TGTGCCAGCAGTGAAGCGCAGGGTATCCCTCCTCAGCCCCAGCATTTT. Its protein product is CASSEAQGIPPQPQHF.

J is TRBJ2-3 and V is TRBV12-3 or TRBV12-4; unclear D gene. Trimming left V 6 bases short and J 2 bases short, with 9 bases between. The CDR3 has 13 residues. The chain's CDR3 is CASRRPTTDTQYF. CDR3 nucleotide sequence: TGTGCCAGCAGGCGACCCACCACAGATACGCAGTATTTT.

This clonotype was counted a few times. CDR3 region: CASSWGREENTEAFF. CDR3 nucleotides: TGTGCCAGCAGTTGGGGCAGGGAGGAGAACACTGAAGCTTTCTTT. The J gene is TRBJ1-1, the V gene TRBV6-6; tentatively, D is TRBD1 (5 bases). CDR1 and CDR2 from the germline V gene are MNHNY and SVGAGI (reference sequence). Trimming shortened V by 4 bases and J by 1 base, and 13 bases separated the two germline ends. This CDR3 spans 15 amino acids.

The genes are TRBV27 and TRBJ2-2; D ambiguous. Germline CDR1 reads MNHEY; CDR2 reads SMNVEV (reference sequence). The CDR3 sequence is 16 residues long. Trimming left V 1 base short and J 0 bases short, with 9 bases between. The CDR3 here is CASSLFKVANTGELFF. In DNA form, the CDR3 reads TGTGCCAGCAGTTTATTCAAGGTAGCGAACACCGGGGAGCTGTTTTTT.

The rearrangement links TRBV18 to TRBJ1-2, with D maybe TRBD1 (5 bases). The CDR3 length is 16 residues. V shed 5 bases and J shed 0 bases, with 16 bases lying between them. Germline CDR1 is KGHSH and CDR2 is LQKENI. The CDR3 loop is CASSDRDGLANYGYTF. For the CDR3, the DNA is TGTGCCAGCTCAGACCGGGACGGTCTAGCTAACTATGGCTACACCTTC.

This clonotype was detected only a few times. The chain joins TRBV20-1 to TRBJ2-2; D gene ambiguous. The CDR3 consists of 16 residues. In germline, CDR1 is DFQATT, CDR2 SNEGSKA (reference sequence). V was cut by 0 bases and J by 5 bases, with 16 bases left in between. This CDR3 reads CSARETDWRKTGELFF. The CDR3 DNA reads TGCAGTGCTAGAGAGACTGACTGGAGAAAAACCGGGGAGCTGTTTTTT.

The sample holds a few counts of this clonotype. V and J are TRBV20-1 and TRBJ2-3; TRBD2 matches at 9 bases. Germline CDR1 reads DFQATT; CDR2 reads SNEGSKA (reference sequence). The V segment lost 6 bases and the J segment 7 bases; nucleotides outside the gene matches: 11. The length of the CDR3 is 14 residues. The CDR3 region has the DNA TGCAGTGCCGGACTAGCGCCTGAGTACCATACGCAGTATTTT. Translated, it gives CSAGLAPEYHTQYF.

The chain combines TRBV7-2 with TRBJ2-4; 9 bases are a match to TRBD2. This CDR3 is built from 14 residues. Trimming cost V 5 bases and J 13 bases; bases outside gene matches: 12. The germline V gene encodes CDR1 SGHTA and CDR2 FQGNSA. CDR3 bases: TGTGCCAGCAGCCTTGAGGGACTAGCATGGGAGCAGTACTTC. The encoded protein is CASSLEGLAWEQYF.

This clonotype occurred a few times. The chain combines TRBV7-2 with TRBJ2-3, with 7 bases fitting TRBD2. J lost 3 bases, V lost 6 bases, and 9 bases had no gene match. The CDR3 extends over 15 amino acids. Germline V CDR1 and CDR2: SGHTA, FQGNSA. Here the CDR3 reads CASSPLAAGTDTQYF. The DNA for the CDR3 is TGTGCCAGCAGTCCTCTAGCGGCGGGGACAGATACGCAGTATTTT.

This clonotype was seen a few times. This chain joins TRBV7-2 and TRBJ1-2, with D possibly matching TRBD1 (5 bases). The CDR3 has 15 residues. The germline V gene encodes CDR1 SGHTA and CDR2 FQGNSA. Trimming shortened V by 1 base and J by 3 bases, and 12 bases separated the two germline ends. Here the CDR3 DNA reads TGTGCCAGCAGCTTAGGCCCCCAGGGTTACTATGGCTACACCTTC. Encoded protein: CASSLGPQGYYGYTF. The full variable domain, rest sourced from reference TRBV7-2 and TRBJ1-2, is GAGVSQSPSNKVTEKGKDVELRCDPISGHTALYWYRQSLGQGLEFLIYFQGNSAPDKSGLPSDRFSAERTGGSVSTLTIQRTQQEDSAVYLCASSLGPQGYYGYTFGSGTRLTVV.

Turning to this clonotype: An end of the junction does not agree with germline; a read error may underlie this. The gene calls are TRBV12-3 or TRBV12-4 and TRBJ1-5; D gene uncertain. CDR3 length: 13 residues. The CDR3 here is CASSQYGNQPRHF. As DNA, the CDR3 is TGTGCCAGCAGCCAATATGGTAATCAGCCCCGGCATTTT.

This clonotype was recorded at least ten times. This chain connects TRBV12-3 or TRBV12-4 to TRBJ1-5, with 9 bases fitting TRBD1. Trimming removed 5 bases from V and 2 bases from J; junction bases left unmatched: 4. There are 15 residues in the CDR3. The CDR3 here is CASSVDRGGNQPQHF. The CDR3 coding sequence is TGTGCCAGCAGTGTGGACAGGGGTGGCAATCAGCCCCAGCATTTT.

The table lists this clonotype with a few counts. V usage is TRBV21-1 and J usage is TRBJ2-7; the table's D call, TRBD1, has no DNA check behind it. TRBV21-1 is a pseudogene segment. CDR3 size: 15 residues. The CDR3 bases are TGTGCCAGCAGCCGAGGGGATGGGACTACCTACGAGCAGTACTTC. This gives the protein CASSRGDGTTYEQYF.